This TCR beta chain was sequenced during a study of shared clonotypes between healthy human individuals. TCRdb's copy holds only in-frame clones and misses some; the assay was immunoSEQ multiplex PCR. The profile shows approximately 980,000 clones, roughly 72% of them singletons. CDR1 SGHTA and CDR2 FQGNSA come from the germline V gene. The CDR3 covers 17 residues. Trimming cost V 5 bases and J 1 base; bases outside gene matches: 9. The chain is built from TRBV7-2 and TRBJ1-2; 11 bases align to TRBD1. This TCR derives from a man aged 18 to 30 in good health. Source material: memory CD4+ T cells sorted from blood. This sample's subset: CD45RA-negative fraction. The CDR3 DNA sequence: TGTGCCAGCAGCCTCAGTCACGGGACAGGGGGTAACTATGGCTACACCTTC. It is translated as CASSLSHGTGGNYGYTF.